This T cell receptor beta chain was sequenced during a study of chemoradiotherapy in HPV16-positive cancers. The V end lost 0 bases, the J end lost 6 bases, and 5 bases lay between the germline ends. The CDR3 is 12 residues long. Germline V gene lookup returns CDR1 MNHEY and CDR2 SVGAGI. Assay: immunoSEQ multiplex PCR; the TCRdb copy retains only in-frame clones and omits some. The sample has about 21,000 clones, 70% to 90% seen once. The V gene is TRBV6-5, the J gene TRBJ1-1; D not certain. This receptor was obtained from a human donor with HPV-associated anogenital cancer. The sequencing here drew on blood, taken from a patient who underwent chemoradiotherapy. CDR3 sequence (DNA): TGTGCCAGCAGTTACTCGACCTCTGAAGCTTTCTTT. Its protein is CASSYSTSEAFF.